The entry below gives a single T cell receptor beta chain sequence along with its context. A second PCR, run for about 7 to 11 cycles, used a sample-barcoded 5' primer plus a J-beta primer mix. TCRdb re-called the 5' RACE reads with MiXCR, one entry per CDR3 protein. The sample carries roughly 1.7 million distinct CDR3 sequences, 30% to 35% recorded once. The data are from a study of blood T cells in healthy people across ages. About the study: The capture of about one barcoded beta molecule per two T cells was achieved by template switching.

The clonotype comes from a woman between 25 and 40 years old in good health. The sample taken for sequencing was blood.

CDR3 sequence: CASSPRSWGKEGTQYF. The CDR3, as DNA: TGTGCCAGCAGTCCTAGGTCGTGGGGAAAGGAGGGGACCCAGTACTTC. The chain employs TRBV28 and TRBJ2-5; possible D gene TRBD2, 6 bases. Trimming removed 5 bases at V and 7 bases at J, with 23 bases between. CDR1 is MDHEN, CDR2 SYDVKM, per germline. This CDR3 spans 16 amino acids.